The 10 T cell receptor beta chains below were found in one sample sequenced in a study of control samples from healthy donors and cancer patients. Using immunoSEQ multiplex PCR, the repertoire was profiled, and TCRdb retains in-frame clones only, with some absent. In the table there are under 100,000 clones, about 88% of which are singletons. The source material was blood. These receptors originate from a woman aged 70-85 years in good health.

The chain is built from TRBV7-9 and TRBJ1-5, with D perhaps matching TRBD1 (5 bases). Germline V gives CDR1 SEHNR, CDR2 FQNEAQ (reference sequence). This CDR3 has 13 amino acids. V dropped 5 bases and J dropped 6 bases, with 11 bases sitting between them. DNA of the CDR3: TGTGCCAGCAGCGCCTCGGGGGGTCAGCCCCAGCATTTT. Translated, it gives CASSASGGQPQHF. Variable domain in full (rest from reference TRBV7-9 and TRBJ1-5): DTGVSQNPRHKITKRGQNVTFRCDPISEHNRLYWYRQTLGQGPEFLTYFQNEAQLEKSRLLSDRFSAERPKGSFSTLEIQRTEQGDSAMYLCASSASGGQPQHFGDGTRLSIL.

This clone was seen a single time. The chain links TRBV9 to TRBJ1-1, with TRBD1 matching 7 bases. The CDR3 has 15 residues. V shed 0 bases, J shed 3 bases, and the junction held 5 bases outside the gene matches. Looked up from germline, CDR1 is SGDLS and CDR2 is YYNGEE. Here the CDR3 reads CASSVVAGGDTEAFF. The CDR3 DNA sequence: TGTGCCAGCAGCGTAGTGGCAGGGGGGGACACTGAAGCTTTCTTT.

The chain recombines TRBV4-1 with TRBJ2-5; 8 nucleotides agree with TRBD2. Germline assignment: CDR1 MGHRA and CDR2 YSYEKL. This CDR3 spans 17 amino acids. V lost 0 bases and J lost 5; bases outside the gene matches: 11. CDR3 bases: TGCGCCAGCAGCCAAGATCTTCCGGGGGGGTGGTCGGAGACCCAGTACTTC. This gives the protein CASSQDLPGGWSETQYF.

The chain joins TRBV29-1 to TRBJ1-4; a possible D gene is TRBD1 (5 bases). V lost 6 bases and J lost 8, with 13 bases in between. The germline V gene has CDR1 SQVTM and CDR2 ANQGSEA. This CDR3 contains 12 residues. CDR3 residues: CSVQTAGEKLFF. The CDR3 region has the DNA TGCAGCGTCCAGACGGCAGGGGAAAAACTGTTTTTT.

V and J are TRBV6-1 and TRBJ1-3; D is uncertain. V lost 3 bases to trimming and J lost 4 bases, with 1 base between them. The V gene's germline CDR1 is MNHNS and CDR2 SASEGT. The CDR3 loop spans 11 amino acids. CDR3 sequence reads: CASSDGNTIYF. Here the CDR3 DNA reads TGTGCCAGCAGTGACGGAAACACCATATATTTT.

The rearrangement links TRBV5-4 to TRBJ2-4; TRBD2 is a possible D gene (7 bases). V lost 2 bases, J lost 6 bases, and 12 bases lay in between. Germline values: CDR1 SGHNT, CDR2 YYREEE (reference sequence). The CDR3 sequence is 14 residues long. CDR3 sequence (DNA): TGTGCCAGCAGCTTATACAGGGAGGGAAACATTCAGTACTTC. Its protein product is CASSLYREGNIQYF. Full variable domain (outside the CDR3, taken from reference TRBV5-4 and TRBJ2-4): ETGVTQSPTHLIKTRGQQVTLRCSSQSGHNTVSWYQQALGQGPQFIFQYYREEENGRGNFPPRFSGLQFPNYSSELNVNALELDDSALYLCASSLYREGNIQYFGAGTRLSVL.

The chain uses TRBV7-2 and TRBJ2-5, with 12 bases that match TRBD1. The CDR3 length is 16 residues. V lost 5 bases to trimming and J lost 2 bases; unmatched junction nucleotides: 6. Germline CDR1 and CDR2: SGHTA and FQGNSA. This CDR3 is CASSPRDRGPQETQYF. DNA for the CDR3: TGTGCCAGCAGCCCGCGGGACAGGGGGCCACAAGAGACCCAGTACTTC.

V usage is TRBV11-3 and J usage is TRBJ2-7; 9 positions agree with TRBD1. Germline V gene lookup returns CDR1 SGHNT and CDR2 YENEEA. The V segment lost 4 bases and the J segment 5 bases; nucleotides outside the gene matches: 6. The CDR3 totals 14 residues. CDR3 in amino acids: CASSSGTGFNEQYF. In nucleotides, the CDR3 is TGTGCCAGCAGCTCCGGGACAGGGTTCAACGAGCAGTACTTC.

The J gene is TRBJ2-1, the V gene TRBV7-2, with D unresolved. Trimming shortened V by 1 base and J by 3 bases, and 10 bases separated the two germline ends. CDR1 SGHTA and CDR2 FQGNSA come from the germline V gene. The CDR3 consists of 15 residues. The CDR3 DNA is TGTGCCAGCAGCTTAGTAGGCCTCAACTACAATGAGCAGTTCTTC. It yields the protein CASSLVGLNYNEQFF.

The CDR3 loop is CASSQDRGAVDTQYF. DNA of the CDR3: TGTGCCAGCAGCCAAGATCGAGGCGCCGTGGATACGCAGTATTTT. This sequence joins TRBV3-1 (or the pseudogene TRBV3-2) and TRBJ2-3; D is unclear. With 0 bases removed from V and 6 bases from J, the gap between germline ends came to 13 bases. The CDR3 consists of 15 residues. The V gene's germline CDR1 is LGHDT and CDR2 YNNKEL (reference sequence).